This T cell receptor (beta chain) was recorded in a study of blood T cell repertoires in COVID-19. TCRdb's table, derived via immunoSEQ multiplex PCR, lists solely in-frame clones and lacks some. The table lists about 270,000 clones, approximately 91% of them singletons. The receptor was isolated from a man aged 45-60 years with acute or convalescent COVID-19. Sequencing used peripheral blood.

CDR3 nucleotide sequence: TGTGCCAGCAGCCAGGGGACAGGCTCTTCACCCCTCCACTTT. This encodes CASSQGTGSSPLHF. The chain has TRBV3-1 (or the pseudogene TRBV3-2) and TRBJ1-6, with 8 bases fitting TRBD1. This CDR3 region has 14 residues. V lost 3 bases, J lost 9 bases, and 4 bases stayed unmatched. Germline CDR1 is LGHDT and CDR2 is YNNKEL (reference sequence).